The table lists the clone carrying this TCR beta chain with a few counts. Germline CDR1 and CDR2: DFQATT and SNEGSKA (reference sequence). Trimming left V 3 bases short and J 6 bases short, with 27 bases between. The CDR3 runs 18 residues. This sample stems from a study of blood T cell repertoires in COVID-19. Measured with immunoSEQ multiplex PCR; TCRdb has only the in-frame clones, and not every one. The repertoire holds 55,000 to 75,000 clones, with 84% as singletons. V is TRBV20-1 and J is TRBJ1-5; D gene unclear. Sequenced sample: peripheral blood. The origin of this receptor is a man in his sixties with COVID-19, enrolled during active disease. The CDR3 DNA is TGCAGTGCTAGTCGTTTGAGACCCCCGAGGAGAACTAGTCAGCCCCAGCATTTT. Its protein product is CSASRLRPPRRTSQPQHF.